This note documents a single T cell receptor (beta chain) sequence. Its antigen remains unidentified. Here immunoSEQ multiplex PCR was the method, and the copy in TCRdb shows in-frame clones only, minus some. The sample lists roughly 7,400 clones, roughly 79% occurring once. These data belong to a study of T cell repertoires in ileal Crohn's disease. Whole-study context: At surgery, roughly 35% of patients smoked, with median disease duration 7.9 years.

Adults with ileal or ileocolonic Crohn's disease and an indication for resection were eligible. Study-wide results and caveats: Clonality above 26.8% at surgery always came with endoscopic recurrence. Active smokers at surgery had more clonal expansions than non-smokers.

Sequencing was done on a sample of ileal tissue. This TCR was recovered from an adult with Crohn's disease.

The CDR3 is CASSYRSHGYTF. For the CDR3, the DNA is TGTGCCAGCAGTTACCGTTCCCATGGCTACACCTTC. The V gene is TRBV6-5, the J gene TRBJ1-2, with D uncertain. V lost 2 bases, J lost 6 bases, and 7 bases lay in between. This CDR3 contains 12 residues. Per the germline V gene, CDR1 is MNHEY and CDR2 is SVGAGI.